These T cell receptor beta chains were read from a single sample in a study of blood T cell repertoires in COVID-19. The table came from immunoSEQ multiplex PCR; TCRdb's copy has only in-frame clones and leaves some out. The sample shows about 36,000 clones, 70% to 80% of them seen only once. The specimen sequenced was peripheral blood. The origin of the receptors is a man aged 60-69 years with active COVID-19. Each CDR3 is given with its conserved first and last residue. A D gene is named only where the DNA matches it firmly. Clone size appears in some rows only: once, few, many, or a class for an expanded clone.

j_call clone_size v_call d_call cdr3_nt cdr3_aa
TRBJ2-1 few TRBV5-1 TRBD2 TGCGCCAGCAGCTGGGCTAGCGGCCATAACAATGAGCAGTTCTTC CASSWASGHNNEQFF
TRBJ1-2 few TRBV6-6 . TGTGCCAGCACGCCCAGTGGCTATGGCTACACCTTC CASTPSGYGYTF
TRBJ2-7 . TRBV19 TRBD1 TGTGCCAGTAGTAGTCCGGGACAGGGGGCCTACGAGCAGTACTTC CASSSPGQGAYEQYF
TRBJ2-5 . TRBV5-4 . TGTGCCAGCAGCTCCTCTACGGGGTTGGAGACCCAGTACTTC CASSSSTGLETQYF
TRBJ1-6 few TRBV7-9 . TGTGCCAGCAGCAGCGATGGGAGTGGAAATTCACCCCTCCACTTT CASSSDGSGNSPLHF
TRBJ2-7 . TRBV7-9 . TGTGCCAGCAGCTTTTCAGGTAGCGAGCAGTACTTC CASSFSGSEQYF
TRBJ2-3 once TRBV10-2 TRBD2 TGCGCCACCTTTTCCCCAGGACTAGCGGGAACAGATACGCAGTATTTT CATFSPGLAGTDTQYF
TRBJ1-2 . TRBV29-1 TRBD1 TGCAGCCTACAGGGGGCGGGAAACTATGGCTACACCTTC CSLQGAGNYGYTF
TRBJ2-2 once TRBV10-3 . TGTGCCATCAGTGAGTCGGTGTTAGCCGCCGGGGAGCTGTTTTTT CAISESVLAAGELFF
TRBJ2-7 . TRBV9 . TGTGCCAGCAGCGTAGGACAGTCACACGAGCAGTACTTC CASSVGQSHEQYF
TRBJ1-3 . TRBV7-2 . TGTGCCAGCAGCTCATTTCAGGCGCGTGGAAACACCATATATTTT CASSSFQARGNTIYF
TRBJ2-3 . TRBV4-2 . TGTGCCAGCAGCCAAGACGCAGTCCGTAGCACAGATACGCAGTATTTT CASSQDAVRSTDTQYF
TRBJ1-2 . TRBV4-2 . TGTGCCAGCAGCCAGGGAGGTGACTCGGGCTACACCTTC CASSQGGDSGYTF
TRBJ1-1 . TRBV30 . TGTGCCGGTAAGGTTACAGGGAACACTGAAGCTTTCTTT CAGKVTGNTEAFF
TRBJ1-5 . TRBV18 . TGTGCCAGCTCACCAGGGCAGGGGAATCAGCCCCAGCATTTT CASSPGQGNQPQHF
TRBJ2-4 . TRBV7-9 . TGTGCCAGCAGCTTACAGGGGCTAATAGCCAAAAACATTCAGTACTTC CASSLQGLIAKNIQYF
TRBJ1-1 . TRBV6-6 TRBD1 TGTGCCAGCACCACCACAGGGGGCACTGAAGCTTTCTTT CASTTTGGTEAFF
TRBJ2-3 . TRBV24-1 . TGTGCCACCTCTGCGGCTGGTAGCACAGATACGCAGTATTTT CATSAAGSTDTQYF
TRBJ2-1 . TRBV5-1 . TGCGCCAGCAGCTCGGGAATAACTTTTAGCTCCTACAATGAGCAGTTCTTC CASSSGITFSSYNEQFF
TRBJ2-2 . TRBV7-2 . TGTGCCAGCAGCCTCTATACAGGGAACGGGGAGCTGTTTTTT CASSLYTGNGELFF
TRBJ1-2 . TRBV6-2/TRBV6-3 . TGTGCCAGCAGTTACTCGACGGACACCTATGGCTACACCTTC CASSYSTDTYGYTF
TRBJ2-1 . TRBV25-1 . TGTGCCAGCAGTGAATCCCCAGGGTCCTACAATGAGCAGTTCTTC CASSESPGSYNEQFF
TRBJ2-5 . TRBV12-3/TRBV12-4 . TGTGCCAGCAGATGGAGCGGAGAGACCCAGTACTTC CASRWSGETQYF
TRBJ1-4 . TRBV10-3 . TGTGCCATCAAGGGGATCGATGAAAAACTGTTTTTT CAIKGIDEKLFF
TRBJ1-1 . TRBV18 . TGTGCCAGCTCACCAAGGACGGGGAGAGATATGAACACTGAAGCTTTCTTT CASSPRTGRDMNTEAFF
TRBJ1-2 . TRBV18 . TGTGCCAGCTCCCCTGGGCAGAACTATGGCTACACCTTC CASSPGQNYGYTF